This is a list of T cell receptor beta chains from one sample in a study of cytomegalovirus exposure and HLA in healthy donors. Measured with immunoSEQ multiplex PCR; TCRdb has only the in-frame clones, and not every one. The repertoire holds approximately 140,000 clones, with 79% as singletons. The material sequenced was PBMCs. The source is a man aged 45-65 years in good health and CMV-seropositive. CDR3s include the opening cysteine and the closing phenylalanine or tryptophan. The order of the fields is J gene, CDR3 length, D gene, V gene, clone size, CDR3 DNA, CDR3 protein. A D gene is named only where the DNA matches it firmly. Expanded clones are given a class, and other clones once, few, many or no size at all.

TRBJ1-2,16,TRBD1,TRBV27,NA,TGTGCCAGCAGTCCCAGATCTCGGACAGGGACACATGGCTACACCTTC,CASSPRSRTGTHGYTF
TRBJ2-7,15,NA,TRBV14,once,TGTGCCAGCAGGCACCCGACAGCGACAGACTACGAGCAGTACTTC,CASRHPTATDYEQYF
TRBJ2-3,14,NA,TRBV29-1,NA,TGCAGCTCCTCTGTAGCGGTTAGCACAGATACGCAGTATTTT,CSSSVAVSTDTQYF
TRBJ2-5,13,NA,TRBV18,NA,TGTGCCAGCTCACCACCTAGCGCGGAGACCCAGTACTTC,CASSPPSAETQYF
TRBJ2-2,16,TRBD2,TRBV2,NA,TGTGCCAGCAGTTTCAGACTAGCGGGAGGCACCGGGGAGCTGTTTTTT,CASSFRLAGGTGELFF
TRBJ2-3,16,NA,TRBV1,few,TGCACCAGCAGCCAAGGGGGGTGGGACTATACAGATACGCAGTATTTT,CTSSQGGWDYTDTQYF
TRBJ2-1,15,TRBD1,TRBV19,NA,TGTGCCAGTTGGGACAGGATGAGCTCCTACAATGAGCAGTTCTTC,CASWDRMSSYNEQFF
TRBJ2-3,17,NA,TRBV7-8,NA,TGTGCCAGCAGCGCGACCGAGCTAGCGACTAGCACAGATACGCAGTATTTT,CASSATELATSTDTQYF
TRBJ2-7,13,TRBD1,TRBV5-1,NA,TGCGCCAGCAGCGTAAAAGTACAGGGGGCTCAGCTGTTC,CASSVKVQGAQLF
TRBJ2-7,13,TRBD2,TRBV6-5,NA,TGTGCCAGCAGTAAGGGACTAGCGGGCGAGCAGTACTTC,CASSKGLAGEQYF
TRBJ1-2,13,NA,TRBV9,NA,TGTGCCAGCAGCGCCCAGGGAGGCTATGGCTACACCTTC,CASSAQGGYGYTF
TRBJ1-5,15,NA,TRBV2,NA,TGTGCCAGCAGCGGGACAATGTATAGCAATCAGCCCCAGCATTTT,CASSGTMYSNQPQHF
TRBJ1-4,12,NA,TRBV10-1,NA,TGCGCCAGCAGTTCAGGGAATGAAAAACTGTTTTTT,CASSSGNEKLFF
TRBJ2-4,16,NA,TRBV6-1,few,TGTGCCAGCAGTGAACAGGGATACCTTGCCAAAAACATTCAGTACTTC,CASSEQGYLAKNIQYF
TRBJ2-3,17,TRBD1,TRBV7-8,NA,TGTGCCAGCAGCCCCAGTTCGCGGCAGGGGGGCACAGATACGCAGTATTTT,CASSPSSRQGGTDTQYF
TRBJ2-2,12,NA,TRBV11-2,once,TGTGCCAGCAGCTTAGCTCCCGGGGAGCTGTTTTTT,CASSLAPGELFF
TRBJ1-3,14,NA,TRBV5-1,NA,TGCGCCAGCAGCCCGACAGACTCTGGAAACACCATATATTTT,CASSPTDSGNTIYF
TRBJ2-7,15,TRBD1,TRBV5-1,few,TGCGCCAGCAGCGCCCGGGACAGGGGGGCCTACGAGCAGTACTTC,CASSARDRGAYEQYF
TRBJ2-1,15,TRBD2,TRBV13,NA,TGTGCCAGCAGCCCACGACTAGCGGGAGTTAATGAGCAGTTCTTC,CASSPRLAGVNEQFF
TRBJ1-1,13,NA,TRBV9,few,TGTGCCAGCAGCCACAAGATGAACACTGAAGCTTTCTTT,CASSHKMNTEAFF
TRBJ2-5,16,TRBD1,TRBV9,NA,TGTGCCAGCAGCGTAGGGCACAGGGGCGATCAAGAGACCCAGTACTTC,CASSVGHRGDQETQYF